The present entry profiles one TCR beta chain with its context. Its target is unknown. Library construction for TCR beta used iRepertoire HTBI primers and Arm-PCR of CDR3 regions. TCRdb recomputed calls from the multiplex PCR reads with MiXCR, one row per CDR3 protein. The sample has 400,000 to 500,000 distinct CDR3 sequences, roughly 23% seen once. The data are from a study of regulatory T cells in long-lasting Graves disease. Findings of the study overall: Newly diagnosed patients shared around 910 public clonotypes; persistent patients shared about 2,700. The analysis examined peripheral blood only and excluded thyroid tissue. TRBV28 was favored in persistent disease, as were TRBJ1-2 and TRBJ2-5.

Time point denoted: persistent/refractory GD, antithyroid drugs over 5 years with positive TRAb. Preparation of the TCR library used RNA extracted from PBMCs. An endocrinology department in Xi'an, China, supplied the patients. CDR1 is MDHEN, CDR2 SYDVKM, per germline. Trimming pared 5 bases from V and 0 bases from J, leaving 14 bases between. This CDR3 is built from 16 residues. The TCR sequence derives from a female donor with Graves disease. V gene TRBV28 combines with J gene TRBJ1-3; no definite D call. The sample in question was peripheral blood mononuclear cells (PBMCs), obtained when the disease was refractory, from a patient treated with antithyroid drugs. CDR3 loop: CASSPRAHPSGNTIYF. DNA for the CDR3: TGTGCCAGCAGTCCGCGGGCCCACCCCTCTGGAAACACCATATATTTT.